One sample yielded the 12 T cell receptor beta chains listed below, sequenced in a study of technical replicates of blood from a handful of donors. Assay used: immunoSEQ multiplex PCR; TCRdb lists only in-frame clones, some missing. The sample lists approximately 92,000 clones, roughly 96% occurring once. The source material was T cells isolated from PBMCs. The receptors were gathered from a human donor in good health.

The V gene is TRBV19, the J gene TRBJ2-5; D remains ambiguous. The CDR3 extends over 12 amino acids. Per germline, CDR1 LNHDA and CDR2 SQIVND (reference sequence). V lost 6 bases and J 0 bases, leaving 5 bases between the germline ends. CDR3 DNA sequence: TGTGCCAGTAGCCAGTACCAAGAGACCCAGTACTTC. Amino acid sequence: CASSQYQETQYF.

V gene TRBV7-9 combines with J gene TRBJ1-4; no definite D call. Germline values: CDR1 SEHNR, CDR2 FQNEAQ (reference sequence). The CDR3 totals 16 residues. V lost 1 base and J lost 5, with 14 bases in between. This CDR3 is CASSLVIWQSNEKLFF. As DNA, the CDR3 is TGTGCCAGCAGCTTAGTAATTTGGCAGTCGAATGAAAAACTGTTTTTT.

The chain uses TRBV4-1 and TRBJ2-7, with D uncertain. Germline CDR1 MGHRA, CDR2 YSYEKL. Trimming took off 4 bases at V and 0 bases at J, with 16 bases between the two ends. The CDR3 has 16 residues. CDR3: CASSLLTRRPSYEQYF. CDR3 nucleotide sequence: TGCGCCAGCAGCCTCTTGACTCGGCGCCCCTCCTACGAGCAGTACTTC.

The chain combines TRBV7-9 with TRBJ1-1; 7 bases are a match to TRBD1. The V segment lost 5 bases and the J segment 1 base; nucleotides outside the gene matches: 10. CDR3 length: 16 amino acids. Germline loops: CDR1 SEHNR, CDR2 FQNEAQ (reference sequence). CDR3 region: CASSIWDSGANTEAFF. For the CDR3, the DNA is TGTGCCAGCAGCATCTGGGACAGTGGGGCGAACACTGAAGCTTTCTTT. Full variable domain (missing parts from reference TRBV7-9 and TRBJ1-1): DTGVSQNPRHKITKRGQNVTFRCDPISEHNRLYWYRQTLGQGPEFLTYFQNEAQLEKSRLLSDRFSAERPKGSFSTLEIQRTEQGDSAMYLCASSIWDSGANTEAFFGQGTRLTVV.

This chain links TRBV29-1 with TRBJ1-1; 9 bases fit TRBD1. The V gene end was trimmed by 7 bases and the J gene end by 1 base; junction bases not matched to a gene: 4. The CDR3 has 13 amino acids. Germline lookup yields CDR1 SQVTM and CDR2 ANQGSEA. The CDR3 loop is CSGGQGPNTEAFF. CDR3 coding DNA: TGCAGCGGTGGACAGGGGCCGAACACTGAAGCTTTCTTT.

V and J are TRBV2 and TRBJ2-3; D may be TRBD1 (6 bases). This CDR3 spans 15 amino acids. Germline CDR1 is SNHLY and CDR2 is FYNNEI. Deletions cut 2 bases from V and 2 bases from J, with 11 bases between. The CDR3 region is CASSEWDTYTDTQYF. The CDR3 region has the DNA TGTGCCAGCAGTGAATGGGACACATACACAGATACGCAGTATTTT.

The chain couples TRBV6-5 to TRBJ1-2, with 8 bases that match TRBD1. J gave up 4 bases and V 6 bases, and 10 bases lay outside the gene matches. The length of the CDR3 is 15 residues. Looked up from germline, CDR1 is MNHEY and CDR2 is SVGAGI. CDR3 sequence reads: CASRVGQEVGYGYTF. In DNA, the CDR3 is TGTGCCAGCAGGGTGGGACAGGAGGTTGGCTATGGCTACACCTTC.

The gene calls are TRBV28 and TRBJ1-1; a weak D match, TRBD1 (5 bases). Germline values: CDR1 MDHEN, CDR2 SYDVKM. The CDR3 consists of 18 residues. Trimming took 5 bases from V and 6 from J, leaving 28 bases between them. CDR3 sequence reads: CASSPTPKVGWGGSEAFF. DNA of the CDR3: TGTGCCAGCAGTCCAACCCCGAAAGTGGGGTGGGGGGGATCTGAAGCTTTCTTT. The whole variable domain, filled in from reference TRBV28 and TRBJ1-1, reads DVKVTQSSRYLVKRTGEKVFLECVQDMDHENMFWYRQDPGLGLRLIYFSYDVKMKEKGDIPEGYSVSREKKERFSLILESASTNQTSMYLCASSPTPKVGWGGSEAFFGQGTRLTVV.

The table lists this clone with a count of one. Here the CDR3 DNA reads TGTGCCAGCAGCTTGTTAGCGGAGACCTACGAGCAGTACTTC. As protein: CASSLLAETYEQYF. The chain couples TRBV11-3 to TRBJ2-7; perhaps TRBD2 as D (6 bases). The CDR3 spans 14 residues. V was trimmed by 3 bases and J by 2 bases, leaving 11 bases between them. Germline V CDR1 and CDR2: SGHNT, YENEEA.

The rearrangement uses TRBV2 and TRBJ2-3, with TRBD2 as a possible D gene (5 bases). Germline loops: CDR1 SNHLY, CDR2 FYNNEI. This CDR3 has 11 amino acids. The germline V and J ends were trimmed by 8 bases and 4 bases, with 7 bases remaining between them. CDR3 DNA: TGTGCCAGCCAACTAGCAGATACGCAGTATTTT. Amino acid sequence: CASQLADTQYF.

The chain joins TRBV6-6 to TRBJ1-1, with 9 bases identical to TRBD1. This CDR3 spans 12 amino acids. Trimming removed 11 bases from V and 3 bases from J; junction bases left unmatched: 4. Germline loops: CDR1 MNHNY, CDR2 SVGAGI (reference sequence). This CDR3 is CAGRDRDTEAFF. The DNA for the CDR3 is TGTGCCGGTCGGGACAGGGACACTGAAGCTTTCTTT.

The chain employs TRBV6-5 and TRBJ2-5; TRBD2 aligns across 8 bases. Germline assignment: CDR1 MNHEY and CDR2 SVGAGI. J lost 7 bases, V lost 0 bases, and 7 bases had no gene match. This CDR3 has 15 residues. The CDR3 protein is CASSYSGTRLGTQYF. For the CDR3, the DNA is TGTGCCAGCAGTTACTCGGGGACTAGGCTAGGGACCCAGTACTTC.